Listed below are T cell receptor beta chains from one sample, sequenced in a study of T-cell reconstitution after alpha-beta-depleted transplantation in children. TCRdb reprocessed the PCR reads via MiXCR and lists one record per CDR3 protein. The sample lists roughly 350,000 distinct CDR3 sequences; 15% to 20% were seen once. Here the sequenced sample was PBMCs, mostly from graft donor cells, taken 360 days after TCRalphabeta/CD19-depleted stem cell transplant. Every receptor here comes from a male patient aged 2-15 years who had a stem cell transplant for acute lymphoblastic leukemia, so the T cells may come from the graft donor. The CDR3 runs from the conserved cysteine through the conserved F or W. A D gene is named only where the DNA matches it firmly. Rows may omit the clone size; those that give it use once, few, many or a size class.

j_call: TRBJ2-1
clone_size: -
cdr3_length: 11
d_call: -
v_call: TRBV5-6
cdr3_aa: CASSLLYEQFF
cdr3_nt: TGTGCCAGCAGCTTGCTCTATGAGCAGTTCTTC

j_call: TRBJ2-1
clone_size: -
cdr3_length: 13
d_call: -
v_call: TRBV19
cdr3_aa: CASHHRDSNEQFF
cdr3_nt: TGTGCCAGTCACCACCGGGACTCTAATGAGCAGTTCTTC

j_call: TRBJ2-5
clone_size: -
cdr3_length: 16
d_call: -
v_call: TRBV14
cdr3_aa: CASSQDSSWEQETQYF
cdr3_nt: TGTGCCAGCAGCCAAGACTCGTCGTGGGAACAAGAGACCCAGTACTTC

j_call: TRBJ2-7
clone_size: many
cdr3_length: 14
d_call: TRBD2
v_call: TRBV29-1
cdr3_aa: CSVISGPRSYEQYF
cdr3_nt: TGCAGCGTAATTAGCGGGCCGAGATCCTACGAGCAGTACTTC

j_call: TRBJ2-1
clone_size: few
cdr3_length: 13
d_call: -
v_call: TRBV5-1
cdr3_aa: CASSLVSASRQFF
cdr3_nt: TGCGCCAGCAGCTTAGTATCTGCGAGTAGGCAGTTCTTC

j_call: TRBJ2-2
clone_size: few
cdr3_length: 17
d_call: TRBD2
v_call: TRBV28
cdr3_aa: CASSHYGLAGDSGELFF
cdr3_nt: TGTGCCAGCAGCCACTACGGACTAGCGGGAGATTCCGGGGAGCTGTTTTTT

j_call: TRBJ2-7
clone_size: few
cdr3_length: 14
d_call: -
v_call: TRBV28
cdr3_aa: CASTPGGAPYEQYF
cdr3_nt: TGTGCCAGCACCCCAGGGGGGGCGCCCTACGAGCAGTACTTC

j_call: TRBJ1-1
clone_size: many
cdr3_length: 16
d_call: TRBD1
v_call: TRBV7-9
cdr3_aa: CASSLAALQGTGEAFF
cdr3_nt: TGTGCCAGCAGCTTAGCGGCCCTACAGGGGACCGGGGAAGCTTTCTTT

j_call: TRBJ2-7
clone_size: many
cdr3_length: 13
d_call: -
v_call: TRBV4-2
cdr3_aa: CASSQTVNYEQYF
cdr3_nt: TGTGCCAGCAGCCAGACAGTTAACTACGAGCAGTACTTC

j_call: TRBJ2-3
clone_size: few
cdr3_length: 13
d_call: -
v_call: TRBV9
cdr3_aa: CASTGDETDTQYF
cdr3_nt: TGTGCCAGCACGGGAGACGAAACAGATACGCAGTATTTT

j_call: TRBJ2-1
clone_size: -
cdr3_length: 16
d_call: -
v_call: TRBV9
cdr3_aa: CASSVDRGRPGHEQFF
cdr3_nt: TGTGCCAGCAGCGTAGATAGGGGAAGACCAGGGCATGAGCAGTTCTTC

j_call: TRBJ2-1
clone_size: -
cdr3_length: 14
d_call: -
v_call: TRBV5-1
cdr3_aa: CASSLEVGLNEQFF
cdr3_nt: TGCGCCAGCAGCTTGGAGGTCGGGCTCAATGAGCAGTTCTTC

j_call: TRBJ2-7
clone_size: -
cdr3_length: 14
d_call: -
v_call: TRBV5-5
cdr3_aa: CASSLAPVTYEQYF
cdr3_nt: TGTGCCAGCAGCTTGGCTCCGGTAACCTACGAGCAGTACTTC

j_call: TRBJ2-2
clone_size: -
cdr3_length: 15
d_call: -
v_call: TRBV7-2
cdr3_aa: CASSLPLDMTGELFF
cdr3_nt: TGTGCCAGCAGCTTACCCCTAGACATGACCGGGGAGCTGTTTTTT

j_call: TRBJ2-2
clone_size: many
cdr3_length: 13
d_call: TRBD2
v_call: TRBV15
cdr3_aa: CATATGGSGELFF
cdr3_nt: TGTGCCACCGCGACGGGGGGATCCGGGGAGCTGTTTTTT

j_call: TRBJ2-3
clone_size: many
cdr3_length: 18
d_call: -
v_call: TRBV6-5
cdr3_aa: CASSYSFYSSSSTDTQYF
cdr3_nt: TGTGCCAGCAGTTACTCATTCTACTCGTCTTCTAGCACAGATACGCAGTATTTT

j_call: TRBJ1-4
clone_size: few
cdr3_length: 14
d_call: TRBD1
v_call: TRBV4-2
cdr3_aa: CASSPQDRDEKLFF
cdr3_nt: TGTGCCAGCAGCCCCCAAGACAGGGACGAAAAACTGTTTTTT

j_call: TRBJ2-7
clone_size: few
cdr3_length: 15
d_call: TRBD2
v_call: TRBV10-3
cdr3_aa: CAISESRLALYEQYF
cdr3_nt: TGTGCCATCAGTGAGTCACGACTAGCTCTCTACGAGCAGTACTTC

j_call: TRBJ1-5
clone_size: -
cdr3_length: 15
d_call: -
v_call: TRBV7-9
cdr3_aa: CASSLGGSYNQPQHF
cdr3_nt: TGTGCCAGCAGCTTAGGAGGGTCTTACAATCAGCCCCAGCATTTT

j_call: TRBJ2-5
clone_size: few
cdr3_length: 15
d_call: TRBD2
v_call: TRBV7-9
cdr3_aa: CASSPGLALQETQYF
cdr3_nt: TGTGCCAGCAGCCCCGGACTAGCCTTGCAAGAGACCCAGTACTTC

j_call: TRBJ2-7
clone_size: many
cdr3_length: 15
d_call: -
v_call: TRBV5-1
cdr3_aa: CASSLELATIYEQYF
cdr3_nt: TGCGCCAGCAGCTTGGAACTAGCTACCATCTACGAGCAGTACTTC

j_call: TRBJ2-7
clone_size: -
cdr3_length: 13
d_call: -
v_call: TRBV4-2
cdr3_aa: CASSRGHLYEQYF
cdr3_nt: TGTGCCAGCAGCCGTGGGCACCTCTACGAGCAGTACTTC

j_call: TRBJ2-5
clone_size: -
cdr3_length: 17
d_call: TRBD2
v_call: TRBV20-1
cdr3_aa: CSAVPGLAGELKETQYF
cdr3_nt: TGCAGTGCCGTCCCGGGACTAGCGGGAGAGCTTAAAGAGACCCAGTACTTC

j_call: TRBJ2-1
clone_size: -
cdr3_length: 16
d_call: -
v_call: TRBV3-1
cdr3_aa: CASSPITGSSYNEQFF
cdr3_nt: TGTGCCAGCAGTCCGATAACAGGGAGCTCCTACAATGAGCAGTTCTTC

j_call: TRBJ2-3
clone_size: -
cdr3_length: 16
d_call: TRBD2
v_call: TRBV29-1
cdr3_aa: CSVEGAREALGDTQYF
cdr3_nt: TGCAGCGTTGAAGGGGCGCGGGAGGCCCTGGGAGATACGCAGTATTTT

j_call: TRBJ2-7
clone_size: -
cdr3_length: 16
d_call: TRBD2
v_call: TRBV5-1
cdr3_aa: CASSLPGGQSIYEQYF
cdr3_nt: TGCGCCAGCAGCTTGCCGGGAGGTCAATCTATTTACGAGCAGTACTTC

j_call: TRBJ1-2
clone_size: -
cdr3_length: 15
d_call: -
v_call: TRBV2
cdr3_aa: CASSAPTAPNYGYTF
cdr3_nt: TGTGCCAGCAGTGCTCCGACAGCGCCTAACTATGGCTACACCTTC

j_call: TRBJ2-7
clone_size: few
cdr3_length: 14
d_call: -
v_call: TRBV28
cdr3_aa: CATQLGGPPFEQYF
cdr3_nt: TGTGCCACGCAACTTGGAGGGCCCCCCTTCGAGCAGTACTTC

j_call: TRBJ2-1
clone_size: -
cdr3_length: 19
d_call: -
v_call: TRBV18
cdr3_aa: CASSPPWSRGDRNCNEQFF
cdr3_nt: TGTGCCAGCTCACCACCTTGGTCGAGGGGAGACCGAAATTGCAATGAGCAGTTCTTC

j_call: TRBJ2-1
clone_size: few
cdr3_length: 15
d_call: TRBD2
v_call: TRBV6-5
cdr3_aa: CASSYGGSSYNEQFF
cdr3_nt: TGTGCCAGCAGTTACGGCGGGAGCTCCTACAATGAGCAGTTCTTC

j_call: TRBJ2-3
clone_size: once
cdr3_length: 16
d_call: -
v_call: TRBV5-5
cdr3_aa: CASSLLGYGVGDTQYF
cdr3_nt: TGTGCCAGCAGCCTACTCGGATACGGGGTGGGAGATACGCAGTATTTT

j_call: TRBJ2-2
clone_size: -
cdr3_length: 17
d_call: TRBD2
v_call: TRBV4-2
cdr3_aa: CASSPGGSGRAPGELFF
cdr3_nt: TGTGCCAGCAGCCCCGGTGGTAGCGGGAGGGCCCCCGGGGAGCTGTTTTTT

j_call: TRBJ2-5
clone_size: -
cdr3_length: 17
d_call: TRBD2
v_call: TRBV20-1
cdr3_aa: CSARGPSGAQYQETQYF
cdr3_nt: TGCAGTGCTAGAGGGCCTAGCGGAGCCCAGTACCAAGAGACCCAGTACTTC

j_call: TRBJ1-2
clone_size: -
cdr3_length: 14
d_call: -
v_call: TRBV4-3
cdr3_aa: CASSQDPEAGGYTF
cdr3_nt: TGCGCCAGCAGCCAAGATCCCGAAGCGGGAGGCTACACCTTC

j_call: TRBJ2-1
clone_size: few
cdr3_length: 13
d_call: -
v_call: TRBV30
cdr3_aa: CAWTPRGYNEQFF
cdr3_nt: TGTGCCTGGACCCCTAGGGGATACAATGAGCAGTTCTTC